One and the same sample provided the 27 T cell receptor beta chains below, sequenced in a study of shared clonotypes between healthy human individuals. Here immunoSEQ multiplex PCR was the method, and the copy in TCRdb shows in-frame clones only, minus some. The sample lists 2 million to 3 million clones, approximately 93% occurring once. Specimen: naive CD4+ T cells from PBMCs. Subset defined: CD45RA+ positively selected. The receptor source for this set is a man aged 18-30 years in good health. Some clones in this sample may be carry-over from other donors' samples.

The CDR3 reads CASAESRGTGQETQYF. The CDR3 bases are TGTGCCAGCGCTGAATCCCGGGGGACAGGGCAAGAGACCCAGTACTTC. The genes are TRBV7-3 and TRBJ2-5, with 9 bases matching TRBD1. V lost 8 bases and J lost 2; bases outside the gene matches: 12. The germline gives CDR1 SGHTA, CDR2 FQGTGA. The CDR3 is 16 amino acids.

The CDR3 region is CASSLTAPEQYF. The CDR3 coding sequence is TGTGCCAGCAGCTTAACCGCTCCCGAGCAGTACTTC. The rearrangement links TRBV7-9 to TRBJ2-7; D is unresolved. Germline loops: CDR1 SEHNR, CDR2 FQNEAQ (reference sequence). The V end was cut by 2 bases, the J end by 6 bases, with 8 bases between. The CDR3 loop spans 12 amino acids. The full variable domain, completed using reference TRBV7-9 and TRBJ2-7, is DTGVSQNPRHKITKRGQNVTFRCDPISEHNRLYWYRQTLGQGPEFLTYFQNEAQLEKSRLLSDRFSAERPKGSFSTLEIQRTEQGDSAMYLCASSLTAPEQYFGPGTRLTVT.

The chain links TRBV29-1 to TRBJ1-1, with D possibly matching TRBD1 (5 bases). Germline CDR1 is SQVTM and CDR2 is ANQGSEA. Trimming shortened V by 0 bases and J by 3 bases, and 8 bases separated the two germline ends. The CDR3 is 13 amino acids. As DNA, the CDR3 is TGCAGCGTTGAAGATGACAGATACACTGAAGCTTTCTTT. Translation: CSVEDDRYTEAFF.

This chain links TRBV7-2 with TRBJ2-7; D is ambiguous. The CDR3 extends over 13 amino acids. V lost 0 bases, J lost 5 bases, and 8 bases lay in between. Germline CDR1 is SGHTA and CDR2 is FQGNSA. CDR3 in amino acids: CASSLARGNEQYF. As DNA, the CDR3 is TGTGCCAGCAGCTTAGCGCGTGGCAACGAGCAGTACTTC.

The rearrangement joins TRBV2 to TRBJ2-3; 7 bases are shared with TRBD1. V lost 5 bases to trimming and J lost 4 bases; unmatched junction nucleotides: 9. This CDR3 is built from 15 residues. Germline CDR1 and CDR2: SNHLY and FYNNEI. This CDR3 is CASSMGQSGADTQYF. CDR3 nucleotides: TGTGCCAGCAGTATGGGACAGTCAGGAGCAGATACGCAGTATTTT.

The chain uses TRBV5-1 and TRBJ2-1; D gene uncertain. This CDR3 contains 15 residues. V was pared by 0 bases and J by 10 bases, with 17 bases between. The germline V gene has CDR1 SGHRS and CDR2 YFSETQ. In DNA form, the CDR3 reads TGCGCCAGCAGCTTGGCTGGCGCCACGAGGCGGGAGCAGTTCTTC. This codes for CASSLAGATRREQFF.

The gene calls are TRBV10-3 and TRBJ2-1, with TRBD2 identical over 15 bases. The germline gives CDR1 ENHRY, CDR2 SYGVKD. With V trimmed by 4 bases and J by 6 bases, 7 bases remained unmatched. This CDR3 has 17 amino acids. CDR3 coding DNA: TGTGCCATCAGTGGGGGGGAGGGACTAGCGGGAGGCAATGAGCAGTTCTTC. Its protein product is CAISGGEGLAGGNEQFF.

The J gene is TRBJ2-7, the V gene TRBV11-2; 7 bases map to TRBD2. CDR3 length equals 14 residues. Germline lookup yields CDR1 SGHAT and CDR2 FQNNGV. Unmatched junction bases numbered 8, after V lost 5 bases and J lost 4 bases. CDR3 DNA sequence: TGTGCCAGCAGCGCCCCCGGGGAGGGATACGAGCAGTACTTC. Translating it yields CASSAPGEGYEQYF.

The chain uses TRBV5-8 and TRBJ2-2, with 9 bases matching TRBD1. The ends lost 3 bases at V and 6 bases at J; junction bases unmatched: 6. The CDR3 spans 15 residues. Germline loops: CDR1 SGHTS, CDR2 YDEGEE. CDR3 bases: TGTGCCAGCAGCTCCGGGACAGGGAAGGCCGGGGAGCTGTTTTTT. Residues: CASSSGTGKAGELFF.

This clone was observed once. The chain uses TRBV7-9 and TRBJ2-7; possible D gene TRBD1, 6 bases. This CDR3 is 13 amino acids long. V dropped 10 bases and J dropped 2 bases, with 15 bases sitting between them. The germline V gene has CDR1 SEHNR and CDR2 FQNEAQ (reference sequence). CDR3 DNA sequence: TGTGCCATTCTCAGGGGCCAAACCTACGAGCAGTACTTC. As protein: CAILRGQTYEQYF.

The gene calls are TRBV5-1 and TRBJ1-1; D gene unclear. The CDR3 covers 13 residues. CDR1 and CDR2 (germline): SGHRS, YFSETQ. Trimming took off 3 bases at V and 5 bases at J, with 11 bases between the two ends. The DNA for the CDR3 is TGCGCCAGCAGCTCCCTGTATAGGACTGAAGCTTTCTTT. This gives the protein CASSSLYRTEAFF. Together with reference TRBV5-1 and TRBJ1-1, the CDR3 gives the full variable domain: KAGVTQTPRYLIKTRGQQVTLSCSPISGHRSVSWYQQTPGQGLQFLFEYFSETQRNKGNFPGRFSGRQFSNSRSEMNVSTLELGDSALYLCASSSLYRTEAFFGQGTRLTVV.

The rearrangement uses TRBV4-1 and TRBJ2-7; TRBD2 matches 11 bases. Trimming removed 3 bases from V and 4 bases from J; junction bases left unmatched: 5. CDR3 length: 15 residues. Germline assignment: CDR1 MGHRA and CDR2 YSYEKL. CDR3 bases: TGCGCCAGCAGCCATCCTAGCGGGAGGAGTTACGAGCAGTACTTC. Amino acid sequence: CASSHPSGRSYEQYF.

About this clone itself: Different DNA sequences within this sample yield the same CDR3. The rearrangement links TRBV9 to TRBJ2-6, with D unresolved. V gave up 0 bases and J gave up 2 bases, with 9 bases separating them. Germline CDR1 SGDLS, CDR2 YYNGEE. The CDR3 runs to 16 residues. The CDR3, as DNA: TGTGCCAGCAGCGTAGCGGCTGGGGCTGGGGCCAACGTCCTGACTTTC. Its protein product is CASSVAAGAGANVLTF.

The chain recombines TRBV6-5 with TRBJ2-3, with 7 bases lining up with TRBD2. The germline V gene has CDR1 MNHEY and CDR2 SVGAGI. The CDR3 extends over 13 amino acids. With V trimmed by 5 bases and J by 5 bases, 4 bases remained unmatched. CDR3 region: CASSPWGGDTQYF. CDR3 nucleotides: TGTGCCAGCAGTCCCTGGGGGGGAGATACGCAGTATTTT.

Points on this clone: This CDR3 is also generated by other DNA sequences in the sample. The chain combines TRBV19 with TRBJ2-5; 10 bases agree with TRBD1. Losses at the gene ends were 4 bases for V and 5 bases for J; bases not matched to a gene: 4. The length of the CDR3 is 14 residues. Germline V gives CDR1 LNHDA, CDR2 SQIVND (reference sequence). CDR3 coding DNA: TGTGCCAGTAGTACGACAGGGGGCGGGGAGACCCAGTACTTC. As protein: CASSTTGGGETQYF.

J is TRBJ2-3 and V is TRBV5-5; 7 positions match TRBD2. Unmatched junction bases numbered 7, after V lost 2 bases and J lost 4 bases. Germline V gene sequence: CDR1 SGHKS, CDR2 YYEKEE (reference sequence). The CDR3 spans 15 residues. The CDR3, as DNA: TGTGCCAGCAGCTTCCAAGGGAGGGCGGCAGATACGCAGTATTTT. Encoded protein: CASSFQGRAADTQYF.

As concerns this clone: Other DNA sequences of this sample code for an identical CDR3. The gene calls are TRBV12-5 and TRBJ2-3; either TRBD1 or TRBD2 may fit D (7 bases each). Germline-derived CDR1 and CDR2 are LGHNT and FRNRAP. The V end was cut by 2 bases, the J end by 4 bases, with 10 bases between. The CDR3 has 14 residues. The chain's CDR3 is CASGLSGGADTQYF. The CDR3 coding sequence is TGTGCTAGTGGTTTGTCAGGGGGGGCAGATACGCAGTATTTT.

This clone was found once. The gene calls are TRBV30 and TRBJ1-3; D not resolved. Germline CDR1 is GTSNPN and CDR2 is SVGIG (reference sequence). This CDR3 region has 14 residues. Trimming shortened V by 1 base and J by 0 bases, and 7 bases separated the two germline ends. The CDR3 region has the DNA TGTGCCTGGAGTGGGGGTTTCTCTGGAAACACCATATATTTT. This gives the protein CAWSGGFSGNTIYF.

This clone was counted once. The rearrangement joins TRBV11-3 to TRBJ2-2, with 9 bases that match TRBD1. The CDR3 sequence is 16 residues long. Germline V gives CDR1 SGHNT, CDR2 YENEEA. Germline trimming cut 8 bases from V and 9 bases from J; bases unmatched to any gene: 16. The CDR3 is CASCNEGDRELRELFF. The CDR3 DNA is TGTGCCAGCTGTAACGAGGGGGACAGGGAACTAAGGGAGCTGTTTTTT. The full variable domain, completed using reference TRBV11-3 and TRBJ2-2, is EAGVVQSPRYKIIEKKQPVAFWCNPISGHNTLYWYLQNLGQGPELLIRYENEEAVDDSQLPKDRFSAERLKGVDSTLKIQPAELGDSAVYLCASCNEGDRELRELFFGEGSRLTVL.

The chain combines TRBV5-1 with TRBJ2-2; tentative D call: TRBD1 (5 bases). Per the germline V gene, CDR1 is SGHRS and CDR2 is YFSETQ. Trimming removed 0 bases from V and 6 bases from J, with 15 bases in between. The CDR3 consists of 16 residues. The CDR3 region has the DNA TGCGCCAGCAGCTTGGAGGGGCTTCAAAGGGCCGGGGAGCTGTTTTTT. This codes for CASSLEGLQRAGELFF.

This chain connects TRBV5-1 to TRBJ2-1, with 7 bases aligning to TRBD1. After removal of 0 bases from V and 3 bases from J, the junction contained 3 bases not matched to a gene. This CDR3 region has 15 residues. Germline loops: CDR1 SGHRS, CDR2 YFSETQ. CDR3 sequence reads: CASSLARGLYNEQFF. DNA for the CDR3: TGCGCCAGCAGCTTGGCGAGGGGGCTCTACAATGAGCAGTTCTTC.

This chain uses TRBV25-1 with TRBJ2-3, with D unresolved. Germline values: CDR1 MGHDK, CDR2 SYGVNS. The CDR3 loop spans 13 amino acids. V dropped 6 bases and J dropped 2 bases, with 9 bases sitting between them. In DNA, the CDR3 is TGTGCCAGCAGGACGGAACACACAGATACGCAGTATTTT. It encodes CASRTEHTDTQYF.

DNA of the CDR3: TGTGCCAGCAGCGTAAGACCACTAGCGGTGAATGGCTACACCTTC. Translated, it gives CASSVRPLAVNGYTF. The chain couples TRBV9 to TRBJ1-2, with D unresolved. Germline V gene lookup returns CDR1 SGDLS and CDR2 YYNGEE. Trimming pared 1 base from V and 6 bases from J, leaving 16 bases between. CDR3 length equals 15 residues.

This rearrangement joins TRBV6-5 to TRBJ2-7; no firm D call. Germline V CDR1 and CDR2: MNHEY, SVGAGI. This CDR3 spans 13 amino acids. V lost 6 bases to trimming and J lost 1 base, with 10 bases between them. The CDR3 bases are TGTGCCAGCAGGCCCGGTTTTTCCTACGAGCAGTACTTC. It encodes CASRPGFSYEQYF.

CDR3 DNA sequence: TGTGCCAGCAGTTCGTGGATCACCCCTGGAAACACCATATATTTT. As protein: CASSSWITPGNTIYF. V is TRBV28 and J is TRBJ1-3, with D hard to call. Germline values: CDR1 MDHEN, CDR2 SYDVKM. The CDR3 sequence is 15 residues long. V lost 4 bases, J lost 2 bases, and 12 bases lay in between.

CDR3 in DNA: TGTGCCAGCAGCTTAGTAGACCGGGACAGAATTACCTACGAGCAGTACTTC. This translates into CASSLVDRDRITYEQYF. The genes are TRBV7-9 and TRBJ2-7; 7 bases are a match to TRBD1. CDR1 SEHNR and CDR2 FQNEAQ come from the germline V gene (reference sequence). The length of the CDR3 is 17 residues. J was trimmed by 2 bases and V by 1 base; bases with no gene match: 11.

This clone was observed a few times. J is TRBJ1-1 and V is TRBV7-9; 9 nucleotides align to TRBD1. The CDR3 sequence is 14 residues long. V was pared by 5 bases and J by 5 bases, with 6 bases of the junction left unmatched. Germline CDR1 SEHNR, CDR2 FQNEAQ (reference sequence). The CDR3 bases are TGTGCCAGCAGCGAAGGGACAGGGTGGACTGAAGCTTTCTTT. This gives the protein CASSEGTGWTEAFF.